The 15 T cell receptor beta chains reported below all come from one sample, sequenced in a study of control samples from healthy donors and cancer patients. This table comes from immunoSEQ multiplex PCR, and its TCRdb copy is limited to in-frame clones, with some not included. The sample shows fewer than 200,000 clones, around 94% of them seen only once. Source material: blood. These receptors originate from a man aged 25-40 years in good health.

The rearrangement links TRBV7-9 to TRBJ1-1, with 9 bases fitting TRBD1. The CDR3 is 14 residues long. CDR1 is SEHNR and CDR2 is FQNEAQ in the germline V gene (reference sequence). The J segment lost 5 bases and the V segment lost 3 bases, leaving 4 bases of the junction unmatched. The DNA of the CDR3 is TGTGCCAGCAGCTTTACAGGGGGCAGGACTGAAGCTTTCTTT. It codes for CASSFTGGRTEAFF. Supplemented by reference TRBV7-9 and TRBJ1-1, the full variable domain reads DTGVSQNPRHKITKRGQNVTFRCDPISEHNRLYWYRQTLGQGPEFLTYFQNEAQLEKSRLLSDRFSAERPKGSFSTLEIQRTEQGDSAMYLCASSFTGGRTEAFFGQGTRLTVV.

The CDR3 DNA reads TGTGCCAGCAGCTTGATAGTAGGGAGGAACACCGGGGAGCTGTTTTTT. This encodes CASSLIVGRNTGELFF. The chain links TRBV5-5 to TRBJ2-2, with D perhaps TRBD2 (5 bases). CDR1 is SGHKS and CDR2 is YYEKEE in the germline V gene (reference sequence). The CDR3 contains 16 residues. Trimming pared 1 base from V and 1 base from J, leaving 11 bases between.

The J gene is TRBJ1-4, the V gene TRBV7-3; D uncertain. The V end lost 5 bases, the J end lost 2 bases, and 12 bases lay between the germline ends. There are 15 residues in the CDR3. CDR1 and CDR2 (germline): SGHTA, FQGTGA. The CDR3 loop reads CASSLVRPTNEKLFF. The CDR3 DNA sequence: TGTGCCAGCAGCCTGGTTCGTCCGACTAATGAAAAACTGTTTTTT.

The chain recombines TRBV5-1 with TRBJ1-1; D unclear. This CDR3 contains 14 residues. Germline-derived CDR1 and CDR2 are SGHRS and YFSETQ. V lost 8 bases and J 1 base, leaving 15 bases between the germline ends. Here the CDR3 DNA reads TGCGCCAGTCAACAGACCGCCCCGAACACTGAAGCTTTCTTT. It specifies CASQQTAPNTEAFF.

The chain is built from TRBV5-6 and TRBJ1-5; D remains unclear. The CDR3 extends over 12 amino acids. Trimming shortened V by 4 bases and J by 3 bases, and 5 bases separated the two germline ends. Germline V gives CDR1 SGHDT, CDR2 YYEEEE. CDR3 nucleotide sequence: TGTGCCAGCAGCGTTAACAATCAGCCCCAGCATTTT. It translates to CASSVNNQPQHF.

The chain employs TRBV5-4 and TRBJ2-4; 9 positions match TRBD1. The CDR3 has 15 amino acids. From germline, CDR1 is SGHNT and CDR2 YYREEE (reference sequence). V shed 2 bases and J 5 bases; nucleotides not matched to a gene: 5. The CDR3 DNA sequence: TGTGCCAGCAGCTTACCCGGACAGGGGCAAAACATTCAGTACTTC. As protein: CASSLPGQGQNIQYF.

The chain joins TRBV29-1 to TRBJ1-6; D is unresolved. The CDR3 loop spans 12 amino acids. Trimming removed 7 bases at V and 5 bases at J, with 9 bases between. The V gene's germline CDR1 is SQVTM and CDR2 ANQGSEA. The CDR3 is CSGWIHNSPLHF. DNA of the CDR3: TGCAGCGGCTGGATCCATAATTCACCCCTCCACTTT. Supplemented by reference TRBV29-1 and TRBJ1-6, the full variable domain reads SAVISQKPSRDICQRGTSLTIQCQVDSQVTMMFWYRQQPGQSLTLIATANQGSEATYESGFVIDKFPISRPNLTFSTLTVSNMSPEDSSIYLCSGWIHNSPLHFGNGTRLTVT.

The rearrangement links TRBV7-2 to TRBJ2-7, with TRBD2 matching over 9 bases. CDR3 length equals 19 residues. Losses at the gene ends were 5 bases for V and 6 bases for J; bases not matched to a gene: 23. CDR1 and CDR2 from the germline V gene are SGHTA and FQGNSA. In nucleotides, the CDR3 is TGTGCCAGCAGCCGGGGTCTACCTGTAGCGGGGGCCCTCCCCCTCGAGCAGTACTTC. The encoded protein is CASSRGLPVAGALPLEQYF.

CDR3 coding DNA: TGTGCCAGCAGCTTAGTCACTTATACCGTGGACAGGCCGAACACTGAAGCTTTCTTT. It yields the protein CASSLVTYTVDRPNTEAFF. The genes are TRBV13 and TRBJ1-1; TRBD1 matches at 7 bases. Unmatched junction bases numbered 15, after V lost 1 base and J lost 1 base. In germline, CDR1 is PRHDT, CDR2 FYEKMQ (reference sequence). This CDR3 spans 19 amino acids.

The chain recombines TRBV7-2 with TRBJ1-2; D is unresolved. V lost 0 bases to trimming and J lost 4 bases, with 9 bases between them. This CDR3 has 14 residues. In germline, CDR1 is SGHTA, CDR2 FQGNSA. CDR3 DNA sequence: TGTGCCAGCAGCTTAGCTCAACCCAGCTATGGCTACACCTTC. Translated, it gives CASSLAQPSYGYTF.

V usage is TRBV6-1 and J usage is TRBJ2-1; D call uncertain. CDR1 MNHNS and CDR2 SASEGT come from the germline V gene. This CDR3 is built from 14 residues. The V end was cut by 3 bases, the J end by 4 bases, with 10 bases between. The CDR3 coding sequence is TGTGCCAGCAGTGACATGAAGACATACAATGAGCAGTTCTTC. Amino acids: CASSDMKTYNEQFF.

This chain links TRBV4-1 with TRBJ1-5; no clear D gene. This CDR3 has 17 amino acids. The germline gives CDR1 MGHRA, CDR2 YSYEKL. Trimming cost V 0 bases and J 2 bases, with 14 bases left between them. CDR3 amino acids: CASSQEGAVGGNQPQHF. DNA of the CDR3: TGCGCCAGCAGCCAAGAGGGTGCAGTCGGGGGCAATCAGCCCCAGCATTTT.

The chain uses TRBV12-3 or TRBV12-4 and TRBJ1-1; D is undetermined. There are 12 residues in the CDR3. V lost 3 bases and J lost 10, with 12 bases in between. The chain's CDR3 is CASSLESVGAFF. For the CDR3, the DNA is TGTGCCAGCAGTTTGGAGTCCGTAGGAGCTTTCTTT.

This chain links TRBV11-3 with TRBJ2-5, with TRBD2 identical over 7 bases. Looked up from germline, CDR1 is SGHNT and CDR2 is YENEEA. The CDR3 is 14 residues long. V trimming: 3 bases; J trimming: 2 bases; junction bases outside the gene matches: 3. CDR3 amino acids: CASSLRGKQETQYF. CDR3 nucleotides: TGTGCCAGCAGCTTGCGGGGGAAACAAGAGACCCAGTACTTC.

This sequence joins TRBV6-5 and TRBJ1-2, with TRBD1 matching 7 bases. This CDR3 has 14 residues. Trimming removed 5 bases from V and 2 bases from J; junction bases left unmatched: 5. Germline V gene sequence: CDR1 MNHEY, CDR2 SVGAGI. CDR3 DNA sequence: TGTGCCAGCAGTCAAAGACAGGGAAACTATGGCTACACCTTC. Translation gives CASSQRQGNYGYTF.